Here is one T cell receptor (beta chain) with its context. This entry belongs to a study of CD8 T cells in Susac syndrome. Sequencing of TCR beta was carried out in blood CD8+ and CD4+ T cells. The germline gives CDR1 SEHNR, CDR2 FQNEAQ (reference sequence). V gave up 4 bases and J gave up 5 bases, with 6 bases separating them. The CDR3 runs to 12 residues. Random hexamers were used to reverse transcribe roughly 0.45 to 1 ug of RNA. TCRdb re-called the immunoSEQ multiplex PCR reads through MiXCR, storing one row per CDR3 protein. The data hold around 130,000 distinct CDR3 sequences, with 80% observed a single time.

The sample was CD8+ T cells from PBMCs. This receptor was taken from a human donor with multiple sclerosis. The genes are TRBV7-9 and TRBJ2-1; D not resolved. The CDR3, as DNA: TGTGCCAGCAGCTGGTTCCACAATGAGCAGTTCTTC. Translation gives CASSWFHNEQFF. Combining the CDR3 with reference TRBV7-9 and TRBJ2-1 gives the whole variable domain DTGVSQNPRHKITKRGQNVTFRCDPISEHNRLYWYRQTLGQGPEFLTYFQNEAQLEKSRLLSDRFSAERPKGSFSTLEIQRTEQGDSAMYLCASSWFHNEQFFGPGTRLTVL.